The next 12 T cell receptor beta chains were all read from a single sample in a study of T cells after posttransplantation cyclophosphamide. The protocol was immunoSEQ multiplex PCR, while the TCRdb copy is restricted to in-frame clones and leaves out a portion. The profile covers about 39,000 clones, none occurring a single time. The sequenced sample was PBMCs. Receptors originate from a woman aged 45-59 years in good health and a related stem cell transplant donor.

This clone came up many times. DNA for the CDR3: TGTGCCAGCAGCTTAGAGGCCGCGGCTAATGAAAAACTGTTTTTT. Translation gives CASSLEAAANEKLFF. This chain joins TRBV7-9 and TRBJ1-4; D is uncertain. Trimming took 1 base from V and 3 from J, leaving 9 bases between them. The germline V gene encodes CDR1 SEHNR and CDR2 FQNEAQ (reference sequence). The CDR3 is made up of 15 amino acids.

This clone has a count of ten or more. V gene TRBV19 combines with J gene TRBJ1-2, with TRBD1 identical over 11 bases. Trimming at V came to 5 bases and at J to 6 bases, leaving 8 bases not matched to a gene. The germline CDR1 and CDR2 sequences are LNHDA and SQIVND (reference sequence). This CDR3 comprises 15 residues. CDR3 in amino acids: CASSPRTGGFHGYTF. In DNA, the CDR3 is TGTGCCAGTAGTCCCCGGACAGGGGGCTTCCATGGCTACACCTTC.

This clone was recorded many times. This sample also contains other DNA sequences that code for the same CDR3. The chain recombines TRBV5-1 with TRBJ1-1; 9 bases match TRBD1. Germline lookup yields CDR1 SGHRS and CDR2 YFSETQ. The CDR3 spans 15 residues. V dropped 4 bases and J dropped 1; count of bases not matched to a gene: 5. The CDR3 DNA sequence: TGCGCCAGCAGCCTAGACAGGGGGAGGAACACTGAAGCTTTCTTT. The encoded protein is CASSLDRGRNTEAFF.

The sample holds many counts of this clone. The chain employs TRBV6-5 and TRBJ1-2; possible D gene TRBD1, 6 bases. The germline V and J ends were trimmed by 4 bases and 4 bases, with 13 bases remaining between them. This CDR3 comprises 14 residues. The V gene's germline CDR1 is MNHEY and CDR2 SVGAGI. CDR3 amino acids: CASSLQGSVYGYTF. The CDR3 region has the DNA TGTGCCAGCAGTTTACAGGGTTCCGTCTATGGCTACACCTTC.

This clone has a count of ten or more. The chain carries TRBV7-3 and TRBJ2-3, with 8 bases matching TRBD2. In germline, CDR1 is SGHTA, CDR2 FQGTGA. J lost 3 bases, V lost 3 bases, and 11 bases had no gene match. The CDR3 covers 17 residues. The DNA for the CDR3 is TGTGCCAGCAGCTTGGGGGCTGCGGGGGGACTAACAGATACGCAGTATTTT. Translating gives CASSLGAAGGLTDTQYF.

This clone occurred many times. The chain has TRBV6-5 and TRBJ1-5; D call uncertain. Germline CDR1 is MNHEY and CDR2 is SVGAGI. The CDR3 spans 14 residues. Written as DNA, the CDR3 is TGTGCTCCTATGCCGAATTATAGCAATCAGCCCCAGCATTTT. Its protein is CAPMPNYSNQPQHF.

At least ten counts were recorded for this clone. The rearrangement uses TRBV10-3 and TRBJ1-2, with D possibly TRBD1 on 6 matching bases. V gave up 2 bases and J gave up 6 bases, with 10 bases separating them. The germline CDR1 and CDR2 sequences are ENHRY and SYGVKD. The CDR3 spans 13 residues. CDR3 in amino acids: CAISETRQDGYTF. The CDR3 coding sequence is TGTGCCATCAGTGAGACGAGACAGGATGGCTACACCTTC.

In its sample, this clone was seen many times. The chain has TRBV18 and TRBJ1-6; 7 bases are a match to TRBD1. The CDR3 extends over 18 amino acids. CDR1 is KGHSH and CDR2 is LQKENI in the germline V gene. Losses at the gene ends were 4 bases for V and 7 bases for J; bases not matched to a gene: 16. CDR3 protein: CASSLNPSGTGANSPLHF. In DNA, the CDR3 is TGTGCCAGCTCACTAAATCCCTCCGGAACAGGGGCGAATTCACCCCTCCACTTT. Combining the CDR3 with reference TRBV18 and TRBJ1-6 gives the whole variable domain NAGVMQNPRHLVRRRGQEARLRCSPMKGHSHVYWYRQLPEEGLKFMVYLQKENIIDESGMPKERFSAEFPKEGPSILRIQQVVRGDSAAYFCASSLNPSGTGANSPLHFGNGTRLTVT.

This clone showed up many times. Sequence at one end of the junction differs from germline and may be a read error. The V gene is TRBV7-7, the J gene TRBJ2-2; D may be TRBD2 (6 bases). This CDR3 contains 15 residues. Germline CDR1 is SSHAT and CDR2 is FNYEAQ (reference sequence). The CDR3 region has the DNA TGTGCTAGCAGCTCTGCGGGGCGTTATGTCGGGGAGCTGTTTTTT. Its protein is CASSSAGRYVGELFF.

This clone was counted at least ten times. This chain uses TRBV28 with TRBJ1-1; D possibly corresponds to TRBD1 (6 bases). The CDR3 consists of 14 residues. V was clipped by 6 bases and J by 2 bases, with 13 bases between them. Per the germline V gene, CDR1 is MDHEN and CDR2 is SYDVKM. This CDR3 is CASSLQGANTEAFF. The CDR3 bases are TGTGCCAGCAGCCTACAGGGAGCCAACACTGAAGCTTTCTTT.

This clone was counted at least ten times. V is TRBV18 and J is TRBJ1-1; D is undetermined. The CDR3 length is 12 residues. V gave up 2 bases and J gave up 7 bases, with 8 bases separating them. Per germline, CDR1 KGHSH and CDR2 LQKENI. The CDR3 spells CASSPGRSEAFF. Written as DNA, the CDR3 is TGTGCCAGCTCACCAGGGAGGAGTGAAGCTTTCTTT.

J is TRBJ2-3 and V is TRBV21-1; the tabulated D call, TRBD2, remains unverified against the DNA. TRBV21-1 counts as a pseudogene. This CDR3 region has 18 residues. The CDR3 DNA follows: TGTGCCAGCATCCAAGGACGGTCTAGCGGGGGGGCCGGGGATACGCAGTATTTT. Protein product: CASIQGRSSGGAGDTQYF.